The rows below give T cell receptor beta chains drawn from one sample of a study of T cell repertoires in cytomegalovirus infection. TCRdb reanalysed the reads using MiXCR and keeps one entry per CDR3 protein. Of around 530,000 distinct CDR3 sequences listed, around 27% are singletons. Sequencing used PBMCs. All receptors derive from a human donor in good health (CMV status not recorded). Some clones in this sample may be carry-over from other donors' samples. CDR3s include the opening cysteine and the closing phenylalanine or tryptophan. D genes are given only for firm matches. Rows may omit the clone size; those that give it use once, few, many or a size class.

TRBJ2-3 TRBV19 - TRBD2 CASSILGGISTDTQYF TGTGCCAGTAGTATTCTGGGAGGGATAAGCACAGATACGCAGTATTTT
TRBJ2-3 TRBV7-2 - TRBD2 CASSVSLTSHTDTQYF TGTGCCAGCAGCGTTAGCCTGACTAGCCACACAGATACGCAGTATTTT
TRBJ1-2 TRBV6-5 - - CASSYSLGEGYTF TGTGCCAGCAGTTATTCTTTAGGAGAGGGCTACACCTTC
TRBJ1-4 TRBV7-6 many - CASSFGWGHSKRGEKLFF TGTGCCAGCAGCTTCGGTTGGGGACACTCAAAGCGGGGTGAAAAACTGTTTTTT
TRBJ1-2 TRBV29-1 - TRBD1 CSTTGQGNMYGYTF TGCAGCACGACGGGACAGGGGAATATGTATGGCTACACCTTC
TRBJ2-7 TRBV27 - TRBD1 CASSIVGTGGYEQYF TGTGCCAGCAGCATTGTTGGGACAGGGGGCTACGAGCAGTACTTC
TRBJ1-4 TRBV19 many TRBD1 CASSRRIQGLGKLFF TGTGCCAGTAGTCGCCGGATACAGGGGTTAGGAAAACTGTTTTTT
TRBJ2-1 TRBV20-1 - - CSARLYGGGEQFF TGCAGTGCTAGACTCTACGGGGGAGGTGAGCAGTTCTTC
TRBJ2-2 TRBV14 - TRBD1 CASSHRGIGELFF TGTGCCAGCAGCCACAGGGGGATCGGGGAGCTGTTTTTT
TRBJ1-1 TRBV2 - TRBD1 CASYGSGGAATEAFF TGTGCCAGCTACGGATCAGGGGGCGCAGCCACTGAAGCTTTCTTT
TRBJ1-1 TRBV7-2 - - CASSTHRSTEAFF TGTGCCAGCAGCACCCACAGGAGCACTGAAGCTTTCTTT
TRBJ2-3 TRBV6-5 - TRBD2 CASSYSAGGSSTDTQYF TGTGCCAGCAGTTACTCAGCGGGAGGGTCTAGCACAGATACGCAGTATTTT
TRBJ2-3 TRBV6-5 - - CASSYSEVALRDTQYF TGTGCCAGCAGTTACTCGGAAGTAGCTTTACGAGATACGCAGTATTTT
TRBJ2-1 TRBV7-2 many TRBD2 CASRLLAGVPNEQFF TGTGCCAGCAGACTACTAGCGGGAGTCCCCAATGAGCAGTTCTTC
TRBJ1-5 TRBV12-3/TRBV12-4 - TRBD1 CASSWDRSDQPQHF TGTGCCAGCAGTTGGGACAGGAGTGATCAGCCCCAGCATTTT
TRBJ1-1 TRBV20-1 - - CSAYEPGSTEAFF TGCAGTGCTTACGAACCAGGGTCCACTGAAGCTTTCTTT
TRBJ1-2 TRBV28 - - CASSLPSGTGYGYTF TGTGCCAGCAGTTTACCGTCAGGGACTGGGTATGGCTACACCTTC
TRBJ2-1 TRBV19 few - CASSIGKWGSYNEQFF TGTGCCAGTAGTATAGGGAAATGGGGCTCCTACAATGAGCAGTTCTTC
TRBJ2-1 TRBV5-1 - TRBD2 CASSLGTSLSNEQFF TGCGCCAGCAGCTTGGGGACTAGTTTGTCCAATGAGCAGTTCTTC
TRBJ2-1 TRBV11-3 - - CASSLGGGGNEQFF TGTGCCAGCAGCTTAGGGGGAGGGGGCAATGAGCAGTTCTTC
TRBJ2-3 TRBV7-6 few - CASSLGRGVTDTQYF TGTGCCAGCAGCTTAGGGAGGGGAGTCACAGATACGCAGTATTTT
TRBJ1-1 TRBV6-2/TRBV6-3 - TRBD1 CASSLTGSVETEAFF TGTGCCAGCAGTTTGACAGGGAGTGTTGAGACTGAAGCTTTCTTT
TRBJ1-3 TRBV6-5 - - CASSYGDRGNTIYF TGTGCCAGCAGTTACGGAGACAGGGGAAACACCATATATTTT
TRBJ1-3 TRBV7-9 - - CASSGRGGNTIYF TGTGCCAGCAGCGGCAGGGGAGGAAACACCATATATTTT
TRBJ1-2 TRBV11-2 - - CASSTLENLYGYTF TGTGCCAGCAGCACCCTGGAAAACCTCTATGGCTACACCTTC
TRBJ1-2 TRBV19 - - CASSITVNYGYTF TGTGCCAGTAGTATAACGGTTAACTATGGCTACACCTTC
TRBJ2-5 TRBV29-1 - TRBD1 CSLMTGSETQYF TGCAGCCTAATGACAGGGTCTGAGACCCAGTACTTC
TRBJ2-2 TRBV5-4 many - CAMTRGFGTGELFF TGTGCCATGACGAGGGGGTTCGGCACCGGGGAGCTGTTTTTT
TRBJ2-1 TRBV20-1 few TRBD2 CSVSILAGNYNEQFF TGCAGTGTCAGCATCCTAGCGGGAAACTACAATGAGCAGTTCTTC
TRBJ1-4 TRBV7-2 - - CASSLIQAQKLFF TGTGCCAGCAGCTTAATACAGGCCCAGAAACTGTTTTTT
TRBJ2-1 TRBV11-2 - TRBD2 CASSGTGLAPYNEQFF TGTGCCAGCAGCGGCACGGGACTAGCCCCCTACAATGAGCAGTTCTTC
TRBJ2-2 TRBV20-1 - - CSAREEGIRTGELFF TGCAGTGCTAGAGAGGAGGGAATTCGCACCGGGGAGCTGTTTTTT
TRBJ1-1 TRBV7-2 many - CASSFGQTNTEAFF TGTGCCAGCAGCTTTGGACAGACGAACACTGAAGCTTTCTTT
TRBJ2-1 TRBV5-5 - - CASSFWGSGNEQFF TGTGCCAGCAGCTTCTGGGGGAGCGGTAATGAGCAGTTCTTC
TRBJ1-2 TRBV7-8 many - CASSLGHSNYGYTF TGTGCCAGCAGCTTGGGACACTCAAACTATGGCTACACCTTC
TRBJ2-5 TRBV12-3/TRBV12-4 - TRBD1 CASSFSDRGRETQYF TGTGCCAGCAGTTTTTCGGACAGGGGGCGGGAGACCCAGTACTTC
TRBJ2-7 TRBV19 - - CASSSAREQYF TGTGCCAGTAGTTCCGCCAGGGAGCAGTACTTC
TRBJ2-7 TRBV6-6 few TRBD1 CASSVGQGVSYEQYF TGTGCCAGCAGTGTGGGACAGGGAGTTTCCTACGAGCAGTACTTC
TRBJ2-1 TRBV14 few - CASSQSWLNEQFF TGTGCCAGCAGCCAGAGTTGGCTCAATGAGCAGTTCTTC
TRBJ2-1 TRBV9 - TRBD2 CASSLAGDAYANEQFF TGTGCCAGCAGCCTAGCGGGGGATGCCTACGCAAATGAGCAGTTCTTC
TRBJ2-7 TRBV27 - - CASKGGNPSEQYF TGTGCCAGCAAGGGGGGGAACCCTTCCGAGCAGTACTTC
TRBJ2-7 TRBV29-1 - TRBD1 CSVRDSLSYEQYF TGCAGCGTCCGGGACAGCCTCTCCTACGAGCAGTACTTC
TRBJ2-7 TRBV19 - - CASSQNSGTYEQYF TGTGCCAGTAGTCAAAATTCAGGGACCTACGAGCAGTACTTC
TRBJ1-1 TRBV6-1 few - CASSSRPNTEAFF TGTGCCAGCAGCTCCCGGCCGAACACTGAAGCTTTCTTT
TRBJ2-5 TRBV20-1 many - CSADDAETQYF TGCAGTGCTGACGATGCGGAGACCCAGTACTTC
TRBJ2-2 TRBV6-2/TRBV6-3 few - CASSAWGTGYTGELFF TGTGCCAGCAGCGCTTGGGGGACGGGATACACCGGGGAGCTGTTTTTT
TRBJ1-1 TRBV28 few - CASSLGFRATQNTEAFF TGTGCCAGCAGTTTGGGTTTCAGGGCCACTCAGAACACTGAAGCTTTCTTT
TRBJ1-2 TRBV20-1 - - CSANKPGADYGYTF TGCAGTGCTAATAAACCCGGGGCAGACTATGGCTACACCTTC
TRBJ2-1 TRBV19 few TRBD2 CASSKAGGGHEQFF TGTGCCAGTAGTAAAGCGGGAGGGGGCCATGAGCAGTTCTTC
TRBJ2-1 TRBV6-2/TRBV6-3 - - CASYPGTSYNEQFF TGTGCCAGCTATCCCGGGACTTCATACAATGAGCAGTTCTTC
TRBJ2-1 TRBV12-5 - TRBD1 CASGLVLRGYGYEQFF TGTGCTAGTGGTTTGGTACTCAGGGGGTATGGATATGAGCAGTTCTTC
TRBJ2-1 TRBV20-1 few TRBD2 CSARGLAEVNEQFF TGCAGTGCTAGGGGACTAGCGGAGGTGAATGAGCAGTTCTTC
TRBJ1-1 TRBV6-2/TRBV6-3 few - CASSPRRQRQNTEAFF TGTGCCAGCAGCCCTCGGCGACAGAGGCAGAACACTGAAGCTTTCTTT
TRBJ2-3 TRBV9 - TRBD2 CASSVGVRGRADTQYF TGTGCCAGCAGCGTAGGAGTTCGGGGGAGGGCAGATACGCAGTATTTT
TRBJ2-1 TRBV9 - TRBD2 CASSASGSRNNEQFF TGTGCCAGCAGCGCTAGCGGGAGTAGGAACAATGAGCAGTTCTTC
TRBJ1-1 TRBV28 - TRBD1 CASSSLQGASAEAFF TGTGCCAGCAGTTCCCTACAGGGGGCTTCGGCTGAAGCTTTCTTT
TRBJ1-2 TRBV6-6 few TRBD1 CASSPTGVLRGYTF TGTGCCAGCAGCCCGACAGGGGTGCTGAGGGGCTACACCTTC
TRBJ2-1 TRBV15 - - CATSRGGSLVNEQFF TGTGCCACCAGCAGAGGTGGGTCGCTAGTGAATGAGCAGTTCTTC
TRBJ2-7 TRBV12-3/TRBV12-4 - TRBD2 CASSATSGGSYEQYF TGTGCCAGCAGCGCAACTAGCGGGGGATCCTACGAGCAGTACTTC